The entry below describes one T cell receptor (beta chain). This entry comes from a study of CD8 T cells in Susac syndrome. Sequencing targeted TCR beta in T cells from blood (CD8+ and CD4+). V lost 1 base, J lost 8 bases, and 5 bases stayed unmatched. The CDR3 loop spans 14 amino acids. Germline V gene sequence: CDR1 MNHEY, CDR2 SMNVEV (reference sequence). RNA was extracted with the RNeasy kit, and a quantity of about 0.45 to 1 ug was reverse transcribed using random hexamers. TCRdb used MiXCR to reprocess the immunoSEQ multiplex PCR reads, holding one entry per CDR3 protein. Among 65,000 to 90,000 distinct CDR3 sequences listed, roughly 94% were seen once.

Sequencing was carried out using CD8+ T cells from PBMCs. This sequence originates from a human donor with multiple sclerosis. The V and J genes are TRBV27 and TRBJ1-5; 7 nucleotides agree with TRBD1. DNA of the CDR3: TGTGCCAGCAGTTTATACGACAGGGCCGAGCCCCAGCATTTT. This sequence encodes CASSLYDRAEPQHF.